Listed below are T cell receptor beta chains from one sample, sequenced in a study of Tregs in tolerant kidney transplant recipients. Method: immunoSEQ multiplex PCR; TCRdb's copy keeps in-frame clones and lacks some. The sample has roughly 99,000 clones; 90% to 95% are singletons. Sequencing used CD4+ T cells from blood, obtained before the transplant. All receptors come from a human donor who received a combined kidney and bone marrow transplant. Each CDR3 is given with its conserved first and last residue. The D gene is left open where the match is weak. Some rows have no size entry. The others give once, few or many, or a class for an expanded clone.

TRBV19	.	TRBD1	TRBJ1-2	CASSIPLRTGKTSGYTF	TGTGCCAGTAGTATTCCCTTACGGACAGGGAAGACCTCTGGCTACACCTTC
TRBV28	once	.	TRBJ1-5	CASSLRGRPRPQHF	TGTGCCAGCAGTTTAAGAGGCAGACCCAGACCCCAGCATTTT
TRBV11-1	.	TRBD1	TRBJ2-1	CASSLGTGGLWQFF	TGTGCCAGCAGCTTAGGTACAGGGGGCTTGTGGCAGTTCTTC
TRBV7-2	.	.	TRBJ2-3	CASSADFSTDTQYF	TGTGCCAGCAGCGCGGACTTTAGCACAGATACGCAGTATTTT
TRBV5-1	.	TRBD2	TRBJ2-1	CASSLGTSGKIYNEQFF	TGCGCCAGCAGCCTGGGGACTAGCGGAAAAATTTACAATGAGCAGTTCTTC
TRBV6-1	.	.	TRBJ2-4	CASSEWVYTAKNIQYF	TGTGCCAGCAGTGAATGGGTGTATACAGCCAAAAACATTCAGTACTTC
TRBV9	.	TRBD1	TRBJ1-3	CASSVTGHPWASGNTIYF	TGTGCCAGCAGCGTGACAGGGCACCCATGGGCCTCTGGAAACACCATATATTTT
TRBV6-5	.	.	TRBJ2-7	CASSYLAGQSYEQYF	TGTGCCAGCAGTTACCTGGCGGGGCAGAGCTACGAGCAGTACTTC
TRBV20-1	.	.	TRBJ2-5	CSALELETQYF	TGCAGTGCTCTAGAGCTGGAGACCCAGTACTTC
TRBV9	.	.	TRBJ2-3	CASSPSTDTQYF	TGTGCCAGCAGCCCCTCCACAGATACGCAGTATTTT
TRBV4-3	.	TRBD1	TRBJ2-7	CASSHLPRGSHYEQYF	TGCGCCAGCAGCCACCTCCCCAGGGGGTCACACTACGAGCAGTACTTC
TRBV4-2	.	TRBD2	TRBJ2-5	CASSQGTSGRAMETQYF	TGTGCCAGCAGCCAGGGGACTAGCGGGAGGGCCATGGAGACCCAGTACTTC
TRBV6-5	.	TRBD1	TRBJ2-3	CASNGDSADTQYF	TGTGCCAGCAACGGGGACAGCGCAGATACGCAGTATTTT
TRBV27	.	TRBD2	TRBJ2-2	CASRTSGRQNTGELFF	TGTGCCAGCAGAACTAGCGGGAGGCAGAACACCGGGGAGCTGTTTTTT
TRBV5-1	.	TRBD1	TRBJ2-5	CASSLGQGKGTQYF	TGCGCCAGCAGCTTAGGACAGGGTAAAGGGACCCAGTACTTC
TRBV11-2	.	.	TRBJ2-1	CASSPSAYSYNEQFF	TGTGCCAGCAGCCCTAGCGCCTACTCCTACAATGAGCAGTTCTTC
TRBV29-1	.	TRBD1	TRBJ2-5	CSGSTGGKETQYF	TGCAGCGGATCCACAGGGGGTAAAGAGACCCAGTACTTC
TRBV7-2	.	.	TRBJ1-2	CASSLWTVVGGYGYTF	TGTGCCAGCAGCTTATGGACAGTAGTGGGAGGGTATGGCTACACCTTC
TRBV6-1	.	TRBD1	TRBJ1-6	CASRPGQGNSPLHF	TGTGCCAGCAGACCGGGACAGGGGAATTCACCCCTCCACTTT
TRBV6-5	.	TRBD2	TRBJ2-5	CASSYFLAGGETQYF	TGTGCCAGCAGTTACTTTCTAGCGGGGGGGGAGACCCAGTACTTC
TRBV7-2	once	TRBD1	TRBJ2-7	CASSLTGTGGYEQYF	TGTGCCAGCAGCTTAACCGGGACAGGGGGCTACGAGCAGTACTTC
TRBV25-1	.	TRBD1	TRBJ2-7	CASSMGQGGYEQYF	TGTGCCAGCAGTATGGGACAGGGTGGCTACGAGCAGTACTTC
TRBV2	.	TRBD1	TRBJ2-3	CANPRDRGTDTQYF	TGTGCCAACCCCCGGGACAGGGGCACAGATACGCAGTATTTT
TRBV5-3	.	.	TRBJ2-7	CARSLATGSYEQYF	TGTGCCAGAAGCTTGGCCACGGGTTCCTACGAGCAGTACTTC
TRBV9	.	.	TRBJ1-2	CASSVESWGGSYGYTF	TGTGCCAGCAGCGTAGAAAGTTGGGGGGGTTCCTATGGCTACACCTTC
TRBV7-3	.	TRBD2	TRBJ2-7	CASSPSAGAVYEQYF	TGTGCCAGCAGCCCCTCGGCGGGAGCTGTCTACGAGCAGTACTTC
TRBV19	.	.	TRBJ1-1	CASSIERGYTEAFF	TGTGCCAGTAGTATCGAGCGGGGGTATACTGAAGCTTTCTTT
TRBV11-3	.	.	TRBJ2-7	CASSLRGGRVTYEQYF	TGTGCCAGCAGCCTTAGGGGTGGCAGGGTCACCTACGAGCAGTACTTC